One sample yielded the 27 T cell receptor beta chains listed below, sequenced in a study of blood T cells in healthy people across ages (dated by TCRdb to between 2014 and 2017). The library was built by means of 5' RACE. The second PCR ran for roughly 7 to 12 cycles and used a J-beta primer mix along with a sample-barcoded 5' primer. TCRdb ran its own pipeline on the public reads, namely fastp trimming at Q25 and MiXCR clone calling, and kept in-frame beta chains. Duplicate CDR3 protein sequences are folded into a single record with the most common DNA and genes. A total of around 1,800,000 distinct CDR3 sequences appear in this sample, around 40% of them only once. The leading ten clones occupy 20% to 25% of the sample. Specimen: blood. The receptors shown here come from a human donor in good health.

As regards this clonotype: The junction and the germline gene differ at one end; a read error may be behind it. The V call is TRBV12-3 or TRBV12-4, the J call TRBJ1-2; D not certain. This CDR3 spans 13 amino acids. DNA for the CDR3: TGTGCCGGCAGCTCAGGCGTTAACTATGGCTACACCTTC. Encoded protein: CAGSSGVNYGYTF.

The rearrangement links TRBV2 to TRBJ1-2; tentative D call: TRBD1 (6 bases). The CDR3 contains 16 residues. V lost 11 bases, J lost 0 bases, and 22 bases lay in between. Germline V gene lookup returns CDR1 SNHLY and CDR2 FYNNEI. This CDR3 is CAADPGTYDTNYGYTF. CDR3 DNA sequence: TGTGCCGCTGACCCCGGGACATATGATACTAACTATGGCTACACCTTC.

The chain recombines TRBV29-1 with TRBJ1-4; D is undetermined. Per the germline V gene, CDR1 is SQVTM and CDR2 is ANQGSEA. The CDR3 runs to 11 residues. Trimming removed 4 bases from V and 5 bases from J, with 5 bases in between. The CDR3 coding sequence is TGCAGCGTTGTTCAGAATGAAAAACTGTTTTTT. Protein sequence: CSVVQNEKLFF.

This clonotype has a count of ten or more. The chain is built from TRBV29-1 and TRBJ1-2, with D possibly matching TRBD1 (5 bases). Germline V gene lookup returns CDR1 SQVTM and CDR2 ANQGSEA. V lost 7 bases and J 3 bases, leaving 12 bases between the germline ends. CDR3 length: 12 amino acids. CDR3 protein: CSALRGDYGYTF. CDR3 coding DNA: TGCAGCGCCCTTAGAGGGGACTATGGCTACACCTTC. Combining the CDR3 with reference TRBV29-1 and TRBJ1-2 gives the whole variable domain SAVISQKPSRDICQRGTSLTIQCQVDSQVTMMFWYRQQPGQSLTLIATANQGSEATYESGFVIDKFPISRPNLTFSTLTVSNMSPEDSSIYLCSALRGDYGYTFGSGTRLTVV.

There are many counts of this clonotype. The chain carries TRBV7-2 and TRBJ2-1; D gene uncertain. Germline V gene sequence: CDR1 SGHTA, CDR2 FQGNSA. The CDR3 totals 13 residues. V lost 1 base, J lost 5 bases, and 6 bases lay in between. The CDR3 bases are TGTGCCAGCAGCTTAGGGGTTAACAATGAGCAGTTCTTC. It encodes CASSLGVNNEQFF.

The chain recombines TRBV12-3 or TRBV12-4 with TRBJ2-4; 14 nucleotides line up with TRBD2. The assigned J gene may be wrong: the sequence end matches TRBJ2-5 better. The length of the CDR3 is 17 residues. In nucleotides, the CDR3 is TGTGCCAGCAGTTTTGTGGGACTAGCGGGAGAGGGGGAGACCCAGTACTTC. Its translation is CASSFVGLAGEGETQYF.

The chain recombines TRBV6-5 with TRBJ2-1; TRBD1 matches at 11 bases. V was pared by 5 bases and J by 9 bases, with 3 bases of the junction left unmatched. This CDR3 spans 13 amino acids. The germline gives CDR1 MNHEY, CDR2 SVGAGI. CDR3 in amino acids: CASSRDRGSEQFF. CDR3 nucleotides: TGTGCCAGCAGTCGGGACAGGGGGAGTGAGCAGTTCTTC.

V gene TRBV28 combines with J gene TRBJ1-5; 11 bases align to TRBD1. Germline CDR1 reads MDHEN; CDR2 reads SYDVKM. The CDR3 spans 14 residues. Unmatched junction bases numbered 7, after V lost 8 bases and J lost 7 bases. Here the CDR3 reads CASGGGQGVQPQHF. DNA for the CDR3: TGTGCCAGCGGGGGGGGACAGGGGGTCCAGCCCCAGCATTTT.

The chain is built from TRBV5-1 and TRBJ2-7; 8 nucleotides align to TRBD2. TRBJ2-5 matches the DNA end more closely, so the J call is doubtful. The germline CDR1 and CDR2 sequences are SGHRS and YFSETQ. The CDR3 runs to 14 residues. The CDR3 spells CASSLAPSGETQYF. In nucleotides, the CDR3 is TGCGCCAGCAGCTTGGCCCCTAGCGGGGAGACCCAGTACTTC.

The CDR3 sequence: CASSRGGGRYNEQFF. CDR3 DNA: TGTGCCAGCAGCCGTGGGGGGGGGAGGTACAATGAGCAGTTCTTC. This chain joins TRBV7-3 and TRBJ2-1; 7 nucleotides line up with TRBD2. The V gene end was trimmed by 5 bases and the J gene end by 4 bases; junction bases not matched to a gene: 8. The CDR3 runs to 15 residues. Germline CDR1 reads SGHTA; CDR2 reads FQGTGA. The whole variable domain, remainder taken from reference TRBV7-3 and TRBJ2-1, is GAGVSQTPSNKVTEKGKYVELRCDPISGHTALYWYRQSLGQGPEFLIYFQGTGAADDSGLPNDRFFAVRPEGSVSTLKIQRTERGDSAVYLCASSRGGGRYNEQFFGPGTRLTVL.

This clonotype occurred once. This chain's CDR3 is CASSSELNSENEQFF. As DNA, the CDR3 is TGCGCCAGCAGCTCAGAACTTAACAGTGAAAATGAGCAGTTCTTC. The chain employs TRBV5-1 and TRBJ2-1; no definite D call. The germline gives CDR1 SGHRS, CDR2 YFSETQ. The V and J ends lost 3 bases and 7 bases respectively, with 17 bases between them. This CDR3 region has 15 residues.

This clonotype was seen a handful of times. The V call is TRBV20-1, the J call TRBJ2-1, with D maybe TRBD1 (6 bases). CDR3 size: 18 residues. Germline-derived CDR1 and CDR2 are DFQATT and SNEGSKA (reference sequence). Trimming took 5 bases from V and 0 from J, leaving 23 bases between them. Written as DNA, the CDR3 is TGCAGTGCTTACGACAGGAGGTCCTTGGCCGGCTCCTACAATGAGCAGTTCTTC. As protein: CSAYDRRSLAGSYNEQFF.

As for this clonotype: The junction differs from germline at one of its ends, possibly a read error. The chain employs TRBV7-7 and TRBJ2-1; D possibly corresponds to TRBD1 (6 bases). There are 15 residues in the CDR3. The germline V gene has CDR1 SSHAT and CDR2 FNYEAQ (reference sequence). CDR3 in amino acids: CASSPGAVMVDEQFF. In nucleotides, the CDR3 is TGTGCTAGCAGCCCAGGGGCCGTGATGGTTGATGAGCAGTTCTTC.

This sequence joins TRBV27 and TRBJ2-3, with 9 bases that match TRBD2. CDR1 and CDR2 (germline): MNHEY, SMNVEV (reference sequence). CDR3 length: 14 residues. With 7 bases clipped from V and 2 bases from J, the junction kept 4 bases outside the gene matches. The CDR3 bases are TGTGCCAGCACCAGCGGGGGGTCCACAGATACGCAGTATTTT. This sequence encodes CASTSGGSTDTQYF.

The CDR3 sequence is CASSPGWTSGATDTQYF. Here the CDR3 DNA reads TGCGCCAGCAGCCCGGGATGGACTAGCGGGGCCACAGATACGCAGTATTTT. The J gene is TRBJ2-3, the V gene TRBV4-1; 12 bases map to TRBD2. After removal of 4 bases from V and 2 bases from J, the junction contained 7 bases not matched to a gene. The CDR3 runs to 17 residues. CDR1 MGHRA and CDR2 YSYEKL come from the germline V gene.

This clonotype came up a few times. Its ends do not fully match the called genes, so a read error is possible. This rearrangement joins TRBV4-1 to TRBJ2-3; the D gene could be TRBD1 or TRBD2 (5 bases each). The CDR3 is 14 amino acids. The germline CDR1 and CDR2 sequences are MGHRA and YSYEKL. CDR3 amino acids: CASGQRGFEDTQYF. The CDR3 DNA reads TGCGCCAGCGGCCAGAGGGGATTTGAAGATACGCAGTATTTT.

The chain employs TRBV29-1 and TRBJ2-3, with 8 bases lining up with TRBD1. Germline V gives CDR1 SQVTM, CDR2 ANQGSEA. The ends lost 6 bases at V and 6 bases at J; junction bases unmatched: 14. This CDR3 spans 15 amino acids. The CDR3 is CSVAGQGVGVDTQYF. Here the CDR3 DNA reads TGCAGCGTCGCTGGACAGGGAGTGGGGGTGGATACGCAGTATTTT.

This sequence joins TRBV4-1 and TRBJ1-2; D remains ambiguous. There are 15 residues in the CDR3. The germline V gene has CDR1 MGHRA and CDR2 YSYEKL. V was clipped by 3 bases and J by 5 bases, with 16 bases between them. This CDR3 reads CASSQRIASGYGYTF. The DNA of the CDR3 is TGCGCCAGCAGCCAGAGGATCGCGAGTGGTTATGGCTACACCTTC.

This clonotype was detected only a few times. The gene calls are TRBV15 and TRBJ1-4; D call uncertain. The CDR3 is 13 amino acids. From germline, CDR1 is LNHNV and CDR2 YYDKDF (reference sequence). Trimming removed 0 bases from V and 5 bases from J, with 4 bases in between. CDR3 loop: CATSRDTNEKLFF. In nucleotides, the CDR3 is TGTGCCACCAGCAGAGATACGAATGAAAAACTGTTTTTT.

This clonotype was seen at least ten times. The rearrangement links TRBV7-2 to TRBJ2-1; 8 bases map to TRBD2. CDR1 is SGHTA, CDR2 FQGNSA, per germline. CDR3 length: 16 residues. J gave up 9 bases and V 2 bases, and 12 bases lay outside the gene matches. The CDR3 loop is CASSLQFGGAFGEQFF. The CDR3 bases are TGTGCCAGCAGCTTACAGTTCGGGGGGGCATTTGGTGAGCAGTTCTTC.

The chain recombines TRBV20-1 with TRBJ2-1, with D maybe TRBD1 (6 bases). Trimming removed 6 bases at V and 1 base at J, with 16 bases between. There are 15 residues in the CDR3. Germline values: CDR1 DFQATT, CDR2 SNEGSKA (reference sequence). CDR3 region: CSAQGPQGSYNEQFF. For the CDR3, the DNA is TGCAGTGCACAAGGCCCCCAGGGGTCCTACAATGAGCAGTTCTTC.

The rearrangement links TRBV7-9 to TRBJ2-7; no reliable D call. Germline loops: CDR1 SEHNR, CDR2 FQNEAQ (reference sequence). The CDR3 is 14 amino acids. Trimming took off 4 bases at V and 5 bases at J, with 15 bases between the two ends. The CDR3 DNA follows: TGTGCCAGCAGCTCAACATCGGTTTGGGACGAGCAGTACTTC. Protein sequence: CASSSTSVWDEQYF. Using reference TRBV7-9 and TRBJ2-7 for the parts outside the CDR3, the full variable domain is DTGVSQNPRHKITKRGQNVTFRCDPISEHNRLYWYRQTLGQGPEFLTYFQNEAQLEKSRLLSDRFSAERPKGSFSTLEIQRTEQGDSAMYLCASSSTSVWDEQYFGPGTRLTVT.

This clonotype was observed a few times. J is TRBJ1-1 and V is TRBV6-6, with D possibly being TRBD1 (6 bases). Germline V gene data show CDR1 as MNHNY and CDR2 as SVGAGI (reference sequence). V lost 4 bases and J 4 bases, leaving 13 bases between the germline ends. CDR3 size: 14 residues. This CDR3 reads CASSSQGLSTEAFF. DNA for the CDR3: TGTGCCAGCAGTTCCCAGGGGTTAAGCACTGAAGCTTTCTTT.

The rearrangement joins TRBV20-1 to TRBJ2-5, with 12 bases identical to TRBD2. Per the germline V gene, CDR1 is DFQATT and CDR2 is SNEGSKA (reference sequence). After removal of 2 bases from V and 5 bases from J, the junction contained 6 bases not matched to a gene. The CDR3 loop spans 15 amino acids. As DNA, the CDR3 is TGCAGTGCTAGACCGCGGACTAGCGGGGTGGAGACCCAGTACTTC. Its protein is CSARPRTSGVETQYF.

V gene TRBV20-1 combines with J gene TRBJ2-3; 10 nucleotides align to TRBD2. This CDR3 is built from 15 residues. Unmatched junction bases numbered 6, after V lost 1 base and J lost 5 bases. The V gene's germline CDR1 is DFQATT and CDR2 SNEGSKA (reference sequence). The CDR3, as DNA: TGCAGTGCTAGAGTAGCGGGGGGACCGATAGATACGCAGTATTTT. Amino acid sequence: CSARVAGGPIDTQYF.

This clonotype has just a few counts. The chain couples TRBV4-2 to TRBJ2-2, with a tentative D call TRBD2 (7 bases). The germline V gene encodes CDR1 LGHNA and CDR2 YNFKEQ. The CDR3 sequence is 16 residues long. Trimming removed 2 bases from V and 2 bases from J, with 12 bases in between. CDR3 region: CASSQRWGGNTGELFF. The CDR3 DNA reads TGTGCCAGCAGCCAACGGTGGGGGGGCAACACCGGGGAGCTGTTTTTT.

This clonotype came up a few times. The chain uses TRBV12-3 or TRBV12-4 and TRBJ1-4, with unresolved D. This CDR3 comprises 14 residues. V was clipped by 8 bases and J by 0 bases, with 10 bases between them. The CDR3 protein is CASGLTATNEKLFF. As DNA, the CDR3 is TGTGCCAGCGGACTGACTGCAACTAATGAAAAACTGTTTTTT.